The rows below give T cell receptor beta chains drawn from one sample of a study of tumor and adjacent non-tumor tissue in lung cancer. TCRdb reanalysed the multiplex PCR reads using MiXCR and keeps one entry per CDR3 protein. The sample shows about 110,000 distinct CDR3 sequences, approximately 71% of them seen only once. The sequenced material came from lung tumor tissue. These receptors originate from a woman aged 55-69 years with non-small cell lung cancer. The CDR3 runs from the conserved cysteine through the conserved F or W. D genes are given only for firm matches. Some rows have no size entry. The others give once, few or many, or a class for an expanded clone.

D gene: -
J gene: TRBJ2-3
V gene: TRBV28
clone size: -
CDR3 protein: CASSKRTTYTQYF
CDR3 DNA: TGTGCCAGCAGTAAACGGACCACATATACGCAGTATTTT

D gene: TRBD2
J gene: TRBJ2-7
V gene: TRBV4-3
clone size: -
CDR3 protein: CASSHGTSGCNEQYF
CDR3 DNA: TGCGCCAGCAGCCACGGTACTAGCGGGTGCAATGAGCAGTACTTC

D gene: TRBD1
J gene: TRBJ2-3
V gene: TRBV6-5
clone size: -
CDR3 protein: CASRRDRAADTQYF
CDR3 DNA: TGTGCCAGCAGGCGGGACAGGGCGGCAGATACGCAGTATTTT

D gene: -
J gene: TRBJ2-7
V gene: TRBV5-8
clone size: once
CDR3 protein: CARHLSVPLGQYF
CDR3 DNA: TGTGCCAGACACCTCTCCGTGCCCCTAGGGCAGTACTTC

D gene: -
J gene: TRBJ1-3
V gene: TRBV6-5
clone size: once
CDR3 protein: CASLEGPGNAIYF
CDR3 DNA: TGTGCCAGCCTGGAGGGTCCAGGTAACGCCATATATTTT

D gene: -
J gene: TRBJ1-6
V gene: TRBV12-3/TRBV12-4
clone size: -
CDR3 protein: CASIDGRGINSPLHF
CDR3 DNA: TGTGCCAGCATAGACGGACGGGGTATCAATTCACCCCTCCACTTT

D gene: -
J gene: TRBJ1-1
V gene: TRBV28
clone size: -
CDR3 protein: CASSPRQLNTEAFF
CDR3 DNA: TGTGCCAGCAGCCCCAGACAGCTCAACACTGAAGCTTTCTTT

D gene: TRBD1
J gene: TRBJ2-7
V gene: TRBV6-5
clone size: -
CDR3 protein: CAGAPDLDRGYEQYF
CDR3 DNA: TGTGCCGGCGCACCCGACCTCGACAGGGGGTACGAGCAGTACTTC

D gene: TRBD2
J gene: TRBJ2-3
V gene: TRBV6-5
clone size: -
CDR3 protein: CDSSYLPSGVNTDTQYF
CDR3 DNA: TGTGACAGCAGTTACTTACCTAGCGGAGTTAACACAGATACGCAGTATTTT

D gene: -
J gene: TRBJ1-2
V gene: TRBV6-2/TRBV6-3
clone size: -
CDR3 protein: CAISYLRFGYTF
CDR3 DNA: TGTGCCATTAGTTACCTCAGGTTTGGCTACACCTTC

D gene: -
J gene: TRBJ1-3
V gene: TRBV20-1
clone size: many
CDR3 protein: CSASTGNTIYF
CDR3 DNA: TGCAGTGCGTCAACAGGGAACACCATATATTTT

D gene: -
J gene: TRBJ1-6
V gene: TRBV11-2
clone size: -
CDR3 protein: CASSLGGSNSPLHF
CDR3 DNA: TGTGCCAGCAGCTTAGGAGGAAGTAACTCACCCCTCCACTTT

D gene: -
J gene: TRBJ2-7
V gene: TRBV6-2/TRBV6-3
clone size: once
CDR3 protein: CAGSLSPGSPPREQHF
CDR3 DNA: TGTGCCGGCAGTCTGTCTCCCGGGAGCCCCCCAAGGGAGCAGCACTTC

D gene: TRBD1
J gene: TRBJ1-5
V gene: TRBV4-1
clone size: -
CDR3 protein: CVSNQGTGRTQPQHF
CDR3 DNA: TGCGTCAGCAACCAAGGGACAGGGAGGACCCAGCCACAGCATTTT

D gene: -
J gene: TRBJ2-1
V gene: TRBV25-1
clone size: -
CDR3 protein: CASSIPILRNEQFF
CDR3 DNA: TGTGCCAGCAGTATACCCATCCTACGGAATGAGCAGTTCTTC

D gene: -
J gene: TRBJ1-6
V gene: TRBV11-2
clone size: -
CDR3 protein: CVSSLGASNSPLHF
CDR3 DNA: TGTGTCAGCAGCTTAGGAGCAAGTAATTCACCGCTCCACTTT

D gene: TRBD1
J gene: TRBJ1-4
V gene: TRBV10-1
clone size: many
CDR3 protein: CASSDGTGGEKLFF
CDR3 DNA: TGCGCCAGCAGTGACGGGACAGGGGGAGAAAAACTGTTTTTT

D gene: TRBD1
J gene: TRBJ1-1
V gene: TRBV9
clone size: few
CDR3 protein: CASSFGQDTEAFF
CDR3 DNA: TGTGCCAGCAGCTTTGGACAGGACACTGAAGCTTTCTTT

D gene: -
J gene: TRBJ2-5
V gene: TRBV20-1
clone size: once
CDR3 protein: CSAGSGDQSYF
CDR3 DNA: TGCAGTGCTGGCTCCGGAGACCAAAGCTACTTC

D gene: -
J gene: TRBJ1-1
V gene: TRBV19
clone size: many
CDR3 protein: CATRQPPNTEAFF
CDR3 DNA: TGTGCCACAAGACAGCCCCCGAACACTGAAGCTTTCTTT

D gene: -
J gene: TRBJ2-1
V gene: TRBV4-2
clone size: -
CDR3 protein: CASSQDGTENNEQFF
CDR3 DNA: TGTGCCAGCAGCCAAGATGGGACGGAGAACAATGAGCAGTTCTTC

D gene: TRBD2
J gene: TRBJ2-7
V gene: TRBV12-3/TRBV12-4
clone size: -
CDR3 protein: CASSSSAGLERHDQYF
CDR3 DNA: TGTGCCAGCAGCTCCTCAGCCGGACTAGAGCGACACGATCAGTACTTC

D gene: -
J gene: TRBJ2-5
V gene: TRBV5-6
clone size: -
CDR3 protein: CASSPGDKEGETQYF
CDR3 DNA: TGTGCCAGCAGCCCCGGGGACAAAGAAGGAGAGACCCAGTACTTC

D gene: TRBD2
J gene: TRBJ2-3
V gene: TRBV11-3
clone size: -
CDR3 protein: CASSPAGEGGHAQFF
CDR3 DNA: TGTGCCAGCAGCCCCGCCGGGGAGGGAGGTCATGCACAGTTTTTT

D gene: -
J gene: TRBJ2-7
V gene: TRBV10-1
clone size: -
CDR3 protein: CARSEQRRCEQYF
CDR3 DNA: TGCGCCCGCAGTGAGCAGAGACGATGTGAACAGTACTTC

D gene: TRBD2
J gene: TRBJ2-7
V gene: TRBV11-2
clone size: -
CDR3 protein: CASSFTTASGRALLWEQYF
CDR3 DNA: TGTGCCAGCAGCTTCACGACGGCTAGCGGGAGGGCCCTCTTGTGGGAGCAGTACTTC

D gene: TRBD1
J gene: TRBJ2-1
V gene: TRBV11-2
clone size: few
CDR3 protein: CASSLGTGVLSRFF
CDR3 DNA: TGTGCTAGCAGCTTAGGGACAGGGGTCCTAAGTAGGTTCTTC

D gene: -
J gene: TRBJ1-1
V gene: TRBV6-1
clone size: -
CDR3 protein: CATIDGVYAVAFF
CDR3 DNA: TGTGCCACCATTGATGGGGTTTACGCTGTAGCTTTCTTT

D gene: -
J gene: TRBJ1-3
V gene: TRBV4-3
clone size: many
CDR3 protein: CASSQERKWQGSGNTIYF
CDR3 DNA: TGCGCCAGCAGCCAAGAAAGGAAATGGCAGGGCTCTGGAAACACCATATATTTT

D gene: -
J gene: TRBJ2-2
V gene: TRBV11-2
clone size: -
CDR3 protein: CASSLEPENTGELFF
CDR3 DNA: TGTGCCAGCAGCTTAGAGCCCGAGAACACCGGGGAGCTGTTTTTT

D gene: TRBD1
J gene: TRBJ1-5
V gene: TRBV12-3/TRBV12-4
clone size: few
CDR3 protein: CASSRGGDSSGNQPQHF
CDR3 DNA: TGTGCCAGCAGTCGGGGGGGGGACAGTTCGGGCAATCAGCCCCAGCATTTT

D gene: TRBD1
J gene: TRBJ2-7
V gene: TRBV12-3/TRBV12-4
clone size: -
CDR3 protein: CVSRPPGQGYYEQYF
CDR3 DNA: TGTGTCAGCAGGCCACCCGGACAGGGCTACTACGAGCAGTACTTC

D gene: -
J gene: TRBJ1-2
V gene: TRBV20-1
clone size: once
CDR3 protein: CIARLQGEYGYTF
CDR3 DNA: TGCATTGCTAGACTTCAGGGAGAATATGGCTACACCTTC